These 8 T cell receptor beta chains originate from one sample sequenced in a study of OX40 agonist ivuxolimab in advanced cancers. TCRdb's table, derived via immunoSEQ multiplex PCR, lists solely in-frame clones and lacks some. The sample holds nearly 80,000 clones, around four fifths seen once. Sequences were derived from CD4+ or CD8+ T cells sorted from blood, sampled in a trial of the OX40 agonist ivuxolimab. The source of these receptors is an adult with an advanced solid tumor such as melanoma, head and neck, liver or kidney cancer.

The V gene is TRBV2, the J gene TRBJ2-7, with unresolved D. The germline V and J ends were trimmed by 3 bases and 6 bases, with 12 bases remaining between them. Germline values: CDR1 SNHLY, CDR2 FYNNEI. This CDR3 is built from 13 residues. Here the CDR3 reads CASSDLGLREQYF. As DNA, the CDR3 is TGTGCCAGCAGTGACCTGGGTTTACGCGAGCAGTACTTC.

This chain connects TRBV18 to TRBJ2-1; D call uncertain. This CDR3 comprises 13 residues. V was trimmed by 4 bases and J by 9 bases, leaving 13 bases between them. Looked up from germline, CDR1 is KGHSH and CDR2 is LQKENI. The CDR3 spells CASSREGRGEQFF. The CDR3 DNA reads TGTGCCAGCTCACGGGAAGGTCGTGGTGAGCAGTTCTTC.

This clone was observed a single time. It is unclear where the CDR3 begins or ends on the DNA, so no DNA is shown, and the CDR3 is as TCRdb lists it. The chain carries TRBV9 and TRBJ2-2; the table assigns TRBD2, which was not confirmed against the DNA. Germline V gene lookup returns CDR1 SGDLS and CDR2 YYNGEE. Counting both end residues, the CDR3 totals 14 amino acids. The CDR3 here is CASRRDFGAGELFF.

This chain connects TRBV6-6 to TRBJ2-3, with D possibly matching TRBD2 (6 bases). This CDR3 spans 14 amino acids. V lost 5 bases, J lost 9 bases, and 18 bases lay in between. Germline V gene sequence: CDR1 MNHNY, CDR2 SVGAGI (reference sequence). This CDR3 is CASSDLADRGTQYF. The DNA for the CDR3 is TGTGCCAGCAGTGACCTCGCGGACCGGGGGACGCAGTATTTT.

The J gene is TRBJ1-2, the V gene TRBV9; D is unresolved. The CDR3 contains 14 residues. In germline, CDR1 is SGDLS, CDR2 YYNGEE. Trimming stripped 3 bases from V and 4 bases from J, with 13 bases between. The DNA for the CDR3 is TGTGCCAGCAGCGCCGGGAGATCAGGCTATGGCTACACCTTC. This codes for CASSAGRSGYGYTF.

The chain has TRBV5-1 and TRBJ2-3; D tentatively reads TRBD1 or TRBD2 (6 bases each). The CDR3 is 14 amino acids. V gave up 4 bases and J gave up 0 bases, with 9 bases separating them. Germline loops: CDR1 SGHRS, CDR2 YFSETQ. For the CDR3, the DNA is TGCGCCAGCAGCGGGGGGCCTAGCACAGATACGCAGTATTTT. Amino acids: CASSGGPSTDTQYF.

The chain couples TRBV5-4 to TRBJ1-1, with D maybe TRBD1 (5 bases). This CDR3 has 15 residues. Trimming stripped 4 bases from V and 3 bases from J, with 16 bases between. Germline V gene sequence: CDR1 SGHNT, CDR2 YYREEE (reference sequence). In nucleotides, the CDR3 is TGTGCCAGCAGCCGCGGGGGTCCAAGGGACACTGAAGCTTTCTTT. This codes for CASSRGGPRDTEAFF.

In this sample, this clone turned up a few times. The rearrangement links TRBV19 to TRBJ1-2; D is ambiguous. Between the trimmed V and J ends, which lost 3 bases and 11 bases, there was a span of 10 bases. Germline-derived CDR1 and CDR2 are LNHDA and SQIVND (reference sequence). The CDR3 totals 11 residues. Here the CDR3 DNA reads TGTGCCAGTAGTATCGTTGGTTGGTACACCTTC. As protein: CASSIVGWYTF.